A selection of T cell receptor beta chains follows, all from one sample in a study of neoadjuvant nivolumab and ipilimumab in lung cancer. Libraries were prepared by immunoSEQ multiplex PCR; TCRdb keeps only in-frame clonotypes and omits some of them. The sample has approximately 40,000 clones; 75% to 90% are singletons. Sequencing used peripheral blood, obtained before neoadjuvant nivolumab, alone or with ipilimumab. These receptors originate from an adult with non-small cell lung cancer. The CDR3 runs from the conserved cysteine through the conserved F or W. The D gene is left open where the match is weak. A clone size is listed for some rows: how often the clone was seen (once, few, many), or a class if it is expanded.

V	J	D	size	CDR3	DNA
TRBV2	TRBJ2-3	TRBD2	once	CASSDILGLASTDTQYF	TGTGCCAGCAGCGATATCCTGGGACTAGCGAGCACAGATACGCAGTATTTT
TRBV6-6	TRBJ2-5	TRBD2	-	CASSRAGGVETQYF	TGTGCCAGCAGCCGCGCGGGAGGGGTAGAGACCCAGTACTTC
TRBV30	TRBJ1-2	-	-	CAWSVPVYRTIF	TGTGCCTGGAGTGTTCCGGTCTACCGGACAATCTTC
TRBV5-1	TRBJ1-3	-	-	CASSLDLFSGNTIYF	TGCGCCAGCAGCTTGGATCTCTTCTCTGGAAACACCATATATTTT
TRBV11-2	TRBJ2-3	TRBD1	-	CASSGTGPILGQYF	TGTGCCAGCTCGGGGACAGGCCCGATTTTAGGGCAGTATTTT
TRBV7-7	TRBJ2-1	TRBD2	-	CASSRLAGGHEQFF	TGTGCCAGCAGCCGACTAGCGGGAGGGCATGAGCAGTTCTTC
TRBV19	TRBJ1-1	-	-	CASLFTGLNTEAFF	TGTGCCAGCCTATTCACAGGACTGAACACTGAAGCTTTCTTT
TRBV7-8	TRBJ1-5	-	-	CASSLVGVSSNQPQHF	TGTGCCAGCAGCTTAGTTGGTGTTTCTAGCAATCAGCCCCAGCATTTT
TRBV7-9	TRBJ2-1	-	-	CASSPKRNAYNEQFF	TGTGCCAGCAGCCCAAAGCGGAACGCATACAATGAGCAGTTCTTC
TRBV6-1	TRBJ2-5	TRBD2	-	CASSEGRLAGGETQYF	TGTGCCAGCAGTGAAGGGCGGCTAGCGGGAGGGGAGACCCAGTACTTC
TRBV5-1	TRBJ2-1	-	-	CASSLTSGPYNEQFF	TGCGCCAGCAGCTTGACGTCAGGGCCCTACAATGAGCAGTTCTTC
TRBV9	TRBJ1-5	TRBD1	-	CASSGTGGFQPQHF	TGTGCCAGCAGCGGGACAGGGGGCTTTCAGCCCCAGCATTTT
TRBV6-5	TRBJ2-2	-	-	CASSYQGGYNTGELFF	TGTGCCAGCAGTTACCAAGGCGGGTATAACACCGGGGAGCTGTTTTTT
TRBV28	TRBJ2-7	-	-	CASSSTAPGQNSYEQYF	TGTGCCAGCAGTTCTACTGCTCCAGGGCAGAATTCCTACGAGCAGTACTTC
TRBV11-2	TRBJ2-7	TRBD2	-	CASSSSGSEQYF	TGTGCCAGCAGCTCTAGCGGGAGCGAGCAGTACTTC
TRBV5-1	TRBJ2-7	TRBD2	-	CASSTSAGAYEQYF	TGCGCCAGCAGCACATCGGCGGGAGCGTACGAGCAGTACTTC
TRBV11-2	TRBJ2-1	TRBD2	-	CASSLEAGGPHEQFF	TGTGCCAGCAGCTTAGAGGCGGGAGGGCCGCATGAGCAGTTCTTC
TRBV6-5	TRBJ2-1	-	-	CASNVRSSRHNEQFF	TGTGCCAGCAACGTTCGTTCTTCCCGGCACAATGAGCAGTTCTTC
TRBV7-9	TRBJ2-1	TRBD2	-	CASSLPPRLAVYNEQFF	TGTGCCAGCAGCTTACCGCCCCGACTAGCGGTTTACAATGAGCAGTTCTTC
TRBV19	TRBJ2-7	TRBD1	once	CASSIGQGAYEQYF	TGTGCCAGTAGTATCGGCCAGGGGGCTTACGAGCAGTACTTC
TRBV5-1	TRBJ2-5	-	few	CASSPRAGETQYF	TGCGCCAGCAGCCCACGGGCGGGGGAGACCCAGTACTTC
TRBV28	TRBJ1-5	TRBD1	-	CASRVPGQGIRAPQHF	TGTGCCAGCAGGGTACCGGGACAGGGGATTCGCGCGCCCCAGCATTTT
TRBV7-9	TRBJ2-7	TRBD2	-	CASSLVLAGGYEQYF	TGTGCCAGCAGCTTAGTTCTAGCGGGGGGCTACGAGCAGTACTTC
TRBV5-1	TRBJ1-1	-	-	CASGLWVGDTEAFF	TGCGCCAGCGGCCTTTGGGTCGGCGACACTGAAGCTTTCTTT
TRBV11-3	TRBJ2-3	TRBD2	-	CASSSGLPARGTDTQYF	TGTGCCAGCAGCTCGGGACTACCAGCGCGGGGGACAGATACGCAGTATTTT
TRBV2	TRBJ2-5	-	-	CASSEPGPPAGTQYF	TGTGCCAGCAGTGAGCCGGGACCCCCCGCAGGGACCCAGTACTTC
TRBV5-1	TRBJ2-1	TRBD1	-	CASRPTGVVYNEQFF	TGCGCCAGCAGGCCGACAGGGGTCGTGTACAATGAGCAGTTCTTC
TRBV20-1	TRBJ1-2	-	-	CSASRIDGYTF	TGCAGTGCGTCCCGAATCGATGGCTACACCTTC
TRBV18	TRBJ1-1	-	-	CASSQISGNTEAFF	TGTGCCAGCTCTCAAATTTCGGGTAACACTGAAGCTTTCTTT
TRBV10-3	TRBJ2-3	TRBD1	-	CAISEGGTGGADTQYF	TGTGCCATCAGTGAGGGAGGGACAGGGGGCGCAGATACGCAGTATTTT
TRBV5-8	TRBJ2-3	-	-	CASSPSTDTQYF	TGTGCCAGCAGCCCTAGCACAGATACGCAGTATTTT
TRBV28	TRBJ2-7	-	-	CASSPGRGRAF	TGTGCCAGCAGTCCGGGCAGGGGTAGAGCCTTC
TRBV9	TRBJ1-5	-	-	CASSGEGGNQPQHF	TGTGCCAGCAGCGGAGAGGGGGGGAATCAGCCCCAGCATTTT
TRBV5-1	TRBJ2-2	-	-	CASSSRTDTGELFF	TGCGCCAGCAGCTCCCGGACGGACACCGGGGAGCTGTTTTTT
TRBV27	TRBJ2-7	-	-	CASSQGPPMGYEQYF	TGTGCCAGCAGCCAAGGCCCGCCGATGGGTTACGAGCAGTACTTC
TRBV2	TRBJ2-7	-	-	CASSEFSEQYF	TGTGCCAGCAGCGAGTTCTCCGAGCAGTACTTC
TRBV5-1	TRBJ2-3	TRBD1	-	CASSSGTGGTDTQYF	TGCGCCAGCAGCTCCGGGACAGGGGGCACAGATACGCAGTATTTT
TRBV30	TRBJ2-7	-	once	CAWSVYRRKLEQYF	TGTGCCTGGAGTGTTTACAGGCGAAAACTCGAGCAGTACTTC
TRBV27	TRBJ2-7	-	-	CASSRSGPPYEQYF	TGTGCCAGCAGCCGCTCGGGACCGCCCTACGAGCAGTACTTC
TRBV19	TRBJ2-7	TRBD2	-	CASSIFSGRRNEQYF	TGTGCCAGTAGTATCTTTAGCGGGAGAAGGAACGAGCAGTACTTC
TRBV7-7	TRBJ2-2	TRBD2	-	CATGLAGELRTGELFF	TGTGCCACCGGACTAGCGGGAGAACTGAGGACCGGGGAGCTGTTTTTT
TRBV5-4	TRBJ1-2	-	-	CASSLAGGEGYTF	TGTGCCAGCAGCTTAGCGGGGGGCGAAGGCTACACCTTC
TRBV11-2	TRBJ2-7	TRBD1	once	CASSFEQGDPPYEQYF	TGTGCCAGCAGCTTTGAACAGGGGGACCCTCCCTACGAGCAGTACTTC
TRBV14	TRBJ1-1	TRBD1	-	CASSQVTGVNTEAFF	TGTGCCAGCAGCCAAGTAACAGGGGTGAACACTGAAGCTTTCTTT
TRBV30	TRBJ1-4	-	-	CAWSVSHRDLSKLFF	TGTGCCTGGAGTGTATCCCACAGGGACCTTTCAAAACTGTTTTTT
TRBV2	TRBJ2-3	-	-	CASITGQGFTDTQYF	TGTGCCAGCATAACAGGGCAAGGTTTCACAGATACGCAGTATTTT
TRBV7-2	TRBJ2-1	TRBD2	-	CASRQPGLAGNEQFF	TGTGCCAGCAGGCAACCGGGACTAGCTGGCAATGAGCAGTTCTTC
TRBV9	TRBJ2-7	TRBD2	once	CASSVEAGSLYEQYF	TGTGCCAGCAGCGTAGAAGCGGGAAGCCTCTACGAGCAGTACTTC
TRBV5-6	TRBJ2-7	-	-	CASSLSVSDYEQYF	TGTGCCAGCAGCTTGTCGGTCAGCGACTACGAGCAGTACTTC
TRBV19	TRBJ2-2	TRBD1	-	CASDQQGAGELFF	TGTGCCAGTGATCAACAGGGGGCTGGGGAGCTGTTTTTT
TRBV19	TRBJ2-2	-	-	CASSSEGLNTGELFF	TGTGCCAGTAGTTCCGAGGGATTGAACACCGGGGAGCTGTTTTTT
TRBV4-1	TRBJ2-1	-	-	CASSQPGPIGHEQFF	TGCGCCAGCAGCCAACCTGGCCCTATTGGGCATGAGCAGTTCTTC
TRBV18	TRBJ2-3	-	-	CASSPPGSADTDTQYF	TGTGCCAGCTCACCACCGGGATCTGCGGACACAGATACGCAGTATTTT
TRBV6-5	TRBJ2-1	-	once	CASSQRYSYNEQFF	TGTGCCAGCAGCCAACGCTACTCCTACAATGAGCAGTTCTTC